The T cell receptor beta chain under discussion was sequenced for a study of blood T cell repertoires in COVID-19. At the level of the study: T cells, B-cell-depleted T cells, or PBMCs provided the cDNA or gDNA that served as material.

Original methodology: The assay estimated nucleated cells by amplifying reference gene primers. Sequencing used immunoSEQ multiplex PCR; TCRdb keeps in-frame clones, though not all of them. D and trimming come from the DNA, and the V and J calls and clone size come from that table. This sample has approximately 200,000 clones, with just under 90% found just once. There are 15 residues in the CDR3. V gave up 0 bases and J gave up 0 bases, with 9 bases separating them. The V gene's germline CDR1 is MNHEY and CDR2 SVGEGT. The sequenced sample consisted of peripheral blood. The chain combines TRBV6-2 or TRBV6-3 with TRBJ2-7; D unclear. The sequence derives from a man between 60 and 70 years old who had recovered from COVID-19. The chain's CDR3 is CASSYSVASSYEQYF. DNA for the CDR3: TGTGCCAGCAGTTACTCTGTAGCAAGCTCCTACGAGCAGTACTTC.